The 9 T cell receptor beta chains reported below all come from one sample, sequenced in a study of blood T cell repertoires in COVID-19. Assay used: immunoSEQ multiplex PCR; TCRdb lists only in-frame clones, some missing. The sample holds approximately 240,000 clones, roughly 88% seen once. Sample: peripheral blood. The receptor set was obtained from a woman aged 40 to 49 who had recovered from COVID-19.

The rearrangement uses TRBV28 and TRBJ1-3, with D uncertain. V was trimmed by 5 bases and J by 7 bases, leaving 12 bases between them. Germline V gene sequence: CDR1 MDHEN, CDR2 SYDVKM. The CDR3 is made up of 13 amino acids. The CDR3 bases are TGTGCCAGCAGTCCCGGCCCTAGGAACACCATATATTTT. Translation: CASSPGPRNTIYF.

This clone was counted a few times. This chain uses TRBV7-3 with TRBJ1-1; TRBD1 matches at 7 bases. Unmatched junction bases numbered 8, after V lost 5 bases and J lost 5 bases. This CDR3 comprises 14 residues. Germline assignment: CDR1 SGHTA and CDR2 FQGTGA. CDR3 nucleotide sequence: TGTGCCAGCAGCGCGGGGACAGCTCCAACTGAAGCTTTCTTT. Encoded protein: CASSAGTAPTEAFF.

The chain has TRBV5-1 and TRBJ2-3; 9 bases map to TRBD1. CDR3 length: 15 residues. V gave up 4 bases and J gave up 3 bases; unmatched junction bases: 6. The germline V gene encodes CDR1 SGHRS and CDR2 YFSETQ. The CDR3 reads CASSPAGQGTDTQYF. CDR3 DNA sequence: TGCGCCAGCAGCCCAGCGGGACAGGGTACAGATACGCAGTATTTT.

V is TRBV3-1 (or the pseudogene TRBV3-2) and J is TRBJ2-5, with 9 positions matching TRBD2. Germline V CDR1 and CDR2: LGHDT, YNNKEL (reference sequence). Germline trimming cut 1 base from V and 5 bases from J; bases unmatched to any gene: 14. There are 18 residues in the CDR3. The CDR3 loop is CASSQVASGGPREETQYF. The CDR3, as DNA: TGTGCCAGCAGCCAAGTTGCCAGCGGGGGGCCGAGAGAGGAGACCCAGTACTTC.

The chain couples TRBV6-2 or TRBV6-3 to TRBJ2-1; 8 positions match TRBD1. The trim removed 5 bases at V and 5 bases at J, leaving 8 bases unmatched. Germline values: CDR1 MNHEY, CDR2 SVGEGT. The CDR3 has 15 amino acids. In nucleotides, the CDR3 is TGTGCCAGCAGTCGAGGACAGGGTCGGAACAATGAGCAGTTCTTC. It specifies CASSRGQGRNNEQFF.

CDR3 DNA sequence: TGTGCCAGCAGCTTGGGAGAGCGGGGACAAGAGACCCAGTACTTC. Translation gives CASSLGERGQETQYF. This chain uses TRBV11-3 with TRBJ2-5; 7 nucleotides line up with TRBD2. Germline V CDR1 and CDR2: SGHNT, YENEEA. V was clipped by 3 bases and J by 2 bases; unmatched bases: 6. The CDR3 covers 15 residues.

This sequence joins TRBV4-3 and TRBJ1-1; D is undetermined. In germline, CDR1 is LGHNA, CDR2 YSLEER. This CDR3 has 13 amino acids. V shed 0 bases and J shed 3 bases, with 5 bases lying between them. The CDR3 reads CASSQDRDTEAFF. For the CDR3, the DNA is TGCGCCAGCAGCCAAGATCGAGACACTGAAGCTTTCTTT.

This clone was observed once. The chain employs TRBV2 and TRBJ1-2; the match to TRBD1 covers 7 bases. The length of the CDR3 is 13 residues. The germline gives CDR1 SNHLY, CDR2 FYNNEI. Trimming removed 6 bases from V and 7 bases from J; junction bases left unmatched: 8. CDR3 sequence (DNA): TGTGCCAGCAGCGCCGGGACAGTTCTTGGCTACACCTTC. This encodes CASSAGTVLGYTF.

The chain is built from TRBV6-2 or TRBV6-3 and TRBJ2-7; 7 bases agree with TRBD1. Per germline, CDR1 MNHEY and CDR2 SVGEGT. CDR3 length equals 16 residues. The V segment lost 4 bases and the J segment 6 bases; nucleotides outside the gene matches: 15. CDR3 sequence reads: CASSSIPGTETGEQYF. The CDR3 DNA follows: TGTGCCAGCAGTTCTATACCCGGGACAGAGACGGGCGAGCAGTACTTC.